The 25 T cell receptor beta chains below all came from one sample that was sequenced in a study of blood T cell repertoires in COVID-19. Clones were read by immunoSEQ multiplex PCR, and TCRdb kept only the in-frame ones, dropping some. Of 150,000 to 200,000 clones listed, about 81% are singletons. Sequencing used peripheral blood. The receptors stem from a woman older than 75 with COVID-19, enrolled during active disease.

The sample holds a few counts of this clone. The rearrangement uses TRBV27 and TRBJ1-5; 10 bases line up with TRBD1. V shed 6 bases, J shed 8 bases, and the junction held 10 bases outside the gene matches. Germline V lookup: CDR1 MNHEY, CDR2 SMNVEV (reference sequence). CDR3 length: 15 amino acids. CDR3 DNA sequence: TGTGCCAGCAGCTCCGGGACAGGGGTTTTTGAGCCCCAGCATTTT. The encoded protein is CASSSGTGVFEPQHF.

This clone has a single count. The V call is TRBV25-1, the J call TRBJ2-3, with D maybe TRBD1 (6 bases). V lost 0 bases, J lost 2 bases, and 12 bases lay in between. Germline values: CDR1 MGHDK, CDR2 SYGVNS. This CDR3 contains 16 residues. CDR3 DNA sequence: TGTGCCAGCAGTGAATATTCCAGGGGCTCCACAGATACGCAGTATTTT. Its translation: CASSEYSRGSTDTQYF. The full variable domain, completed using reference TRBV25-1 and TRBJ2-3, is EADIYQTPRYLVIGTGKKITLECSQTMGHDKMYWYQQDPGMELHLIHYSYGVNSTEKGDLSSESTVSRIRTEHFPLTLESARPSHTSQYLCASSEYSRGSTDTQYFGPGTRLTVL.

V is TRBV15 and J is TRBJ1-5, with 7 bases matching TRBD1. Unmatched junction bases numbered 4, after V lost 10 bases and J lost 1 base. Per the germline V gene, CDR1 is LNHNV and CDR2 is YYDKDF (reference sequence). There are 13 residues in the CDR3. CDR3 bases: TGTGCCATCCGACAGGGCAGCAATCAGCCCCAGCATTTT. Amino acids: CAIRQGSNQPQHF.

This chain links TRBV3-1 (or the pseudogene TRBV3-2) with TRBJ1-5; 7 nucleotides match TRBD1. The trim removed 7 bases at V and 1 base at J, leaving 7 bases unmatched. This CDR3 comprises 15 residues. Germline V CDR1 and CDR2: LGHDT, YNNKEL (reference sequence). The CDR3: CASTSETGSNQPQHF. DNA for the CDR3: TGTGCCAGCACCTCGGAGACAGGGAGCAATCAGCCCCAGCATTTT.

The J gene is TRBJ2-5, the V gene TRBV18; 7 positions agree with TRBD1. With 5 bases clipped from V and 4 bases from J, the junction kept 7 bases outside the gene matches. The germline V gene encodes CDR1 KGHSH and CDR2 LQKENI. The CDR3 totals 14 residues. This CDR3 reads CASSYRGIGETQYF. CDR3 sequence (DNA): TGTGCCAGCTCATACAGGGGAATAGGAGAGACCCAGTACTTC.

The rearrangement uses TRBV7-9 and TRBJ1-1; D is unresolved. The V gene's germline CDR1 is SEHNR and CDR2 FQNEAQ (reference sequence). The CDR3 has 15 residues. Trimming stripped 10 bases from V and 4 bases from J, with 22 bases between. Here the CDR3 reads CATMTVVAGSTEAFF. DNA for the CDR3: TGTGCCACCATGACGGTTGTCGCGGGGTCCACTGAAGCTTTCTTT. Filled out from reference TRBV7-9 and TRBJ1-1, the complete variable domain reads DTGVSQNPRHKITKRGQNVTFRCDPISEHNRLYWYRQTLGQGPEFLTYFQNEAQLEKSRLLSDRFSAERPKGSFSTLEIQRTEQGDSAMYLCATMTVVAGSTEAFFGQGTRLTVV.

This clone has just one count. The chain uses TRBV28 and TRBJ1-1; D unresolved. The CDR3 consists of 14 residues. Germline CDR1 and CDR2: MDHEN and SYDVKM. V lost 7 bases, J lost 2 bases, and 14 bases lay in between. The CDR3 is CASNRRRPNTEAFF. The CDR3 DNA is TGTGCCAGCAACAGACGGAGGCCTAACACTGAAGCTTTCTTT.

V gene TRBV6-2 or TRBV6-3 combines with J gene TRBJ2-5, with 7 nucleotides matching TRBD2. This CDR3 region has 16 residues. Germline trimming cut 5 bases from V and 4 bases from J; bases unmatched to any gene: 13. The V gene's germline CDR1 is MNHEY and CDR2 SVGEGT. The CDR3 region is CASSTRSRENRETQYF. DNA for the CDR3: TGTGCCAGCAGTACACGGTCGCGGGAGAACAGAGAGACCCAGTACTTC.

V and J are TRBV29-1 and TRBJ2-1, with 13 positions matching TRBD2. The CDR3 length is 18 residues. Looked up from germline, CDR1 is SQVTM and CDR2 is ANQGSEA. V lost 0 bases and J lost 12; bases outside the gene matches: 17. The CDR3 bases are TGCAGCGTTGAAGATTGGGTAGGACTAGCGGGGGCCGCCGGCGCGCAGTTCTTC. Protein: CSVEDWVGLAGAAGAQFF.

This chain joins TRBV7-9 and TRBJ1-2; 8 bases agree with TRBD1. The CDR3 length is 14 residues. CDR1 is SEHNR, CDR2 FQNEAQ, per germline (reference sequence). J lost 8 bases, V lost 6 bases, and 11 bases had no gene match. The CDR3 loop is CASSRYGQGGGYTF. CDR3 DNA sequence: TGTGCCAGCAGTCGTTACGGACAGGGAGGCGGCTACACCTTC.

V usage is TRBV7-3 and J usage is TRBJ2-2; TRBD2 matches at 8 bases. Germline loops: CDR1 SGHTA, CDR2 FQGTGA. With V trimmed by 5 bases and J by 4 bases, 9 bases remained unmatched. CDR3 length: 16 amino acids. The CDR3 bases are TGTGCCAGCAGCCCAATGGAGCGGGGGAGCACCGGGGAGCTGTTTTTT. The encoded protein is CASSPMERGSTGELFF.

On this clone: Distinct nucleotide sequences in the sample also encode this CDR3. The J gene is TRBJ1-1, the V gene TRBV12-3 or TRBV12-4; D is uncertain. Between the trimmed V and J ends, which lost 5 bases and 1 base, there was a span of 2 bases. CDR3 length: 11 residues. CDR3 bases: TGTGCCAGCAGTCGGAACACTGAAGCTTTCTTT. Protein: CASSRNTEAFF.

The chain uses TRBV7-9 and TRBJ2-7, with TRBD2 identical over 12 bases. V gave up 0 bases and J gave up 5 bases; unmatched junction bases: 5. The CDR3 runs to 16 residues. Germline values: CDR1 SEHNR, CDR2 FQNEAQ (reference sequence). CDR3 sequence: CASSLALTSGSDEQYF. CDR3 nucleotides: TGTGCCAGCAGCTTAGCGCTGACTAGCGGGAGCGACGAGCAGTACTTC. Full variable domain (outside the CDR3, taken from reference TRBV7-9 and TRBJ2-7): DTGVSQNPRHKITKRGQNVTFRCDPISEHNRLYWYRQTLGQGPEFLTYFQNEAQLEKSRLLSDRFSAERPKGSFSTLEIQRTEQGDSAMYLCASSLALTSGSDEQYFGPGTRLTVT.

V gene TRBV2 combines with J gene TRBJ2-5, with D perhaps matching TRBD2 (5 bases). Germline loops: CDR1 SNHLY, CDR2 FYNNEI. This CDR3 is built from 12 residues. V shed 7 bases and J shed 5 bases, with 11 bases lying between them. The CDR3 region has the DNA TGTGCCAGCAAAGGGCCGGGGGAGACCCAGTACTTC. It yields the protein CASKGPGETQYF. Variable domain in full (rest from reference TRBV2 and TRBJ2-5): EPEVTQTPSHQVTQMGQEVILRCVPISNHLYFYWYRQILGQKVEFLVSFYNNEISEKSEIFDDQFSVERPDGSNFTLKIRSTKLEDSAMYFCASKGPGETQYFGPGTRLLVL.

J is TRBJ1-1 and V is TRBV7-2; maybe TRBD1 (6 bases). CDR3 length: 15 amino acids. The germline CDR1 and CDR2 sequences are SGHTA and FQGNSA. Trimming shortened V by 6 bases and J by 1 base, and 15 bases separated the two germline ends. The CDR3 here is CASRSHRAGNTEAFF. The CDR3 DNA sequence: TGTGCCAGCAGGTCCCACAGGGCGGGGAACACTGAAGCTTTCTTT. The whole variable domain, filled in from reference TRBV7-2 and TRBJ1-1, reads GAGVSQSPSNKVTEKGKDVELRCDPISGHTALYWYRQSLGQGLEFLIYFQGNSAPDKSGLPSDRFSAERTGGSVSTLTIQRTQQEDSAVYLCASRSHRAGNTEAFFGQGTRLTVV.

The chain links TRBV2 to TRBJ1-5, with unresolved D. Germline CDR1 is SNHLY and CDR2 is FYNNEI. The CDR3 contains 15 residues. The germline V and J ends were trimmed by 6 bases and 0 bases, with 12 bases remaining between them. CDR3 protein: CASSPLQVSNQPQHF. The CDR3 coding sequence is TGTGCCAGCAGCCCCCTCCAGGTTAGCAATCAGCCCCAGCATTTT. Full variable domain (missing parts from reference TRBV2 and TRBJ1-5): EPEVTQTPSHQVTQMGQEVILRCVPISNHLYFYWYRQILGQKVEFLVSFYNNEISEKSEIFDDQFSVERPDGSNFTLKIRSTKLEDSAMYFCASSPLQVSNQPQHFGDGTRLSIL.

The rearrangement links TRBV29-1 to TRBJ2-7, with 8 nucleotides matching TRBD2. This CDR3 comprises 13 residues. In germline, CDR1 is SQVTM, CDR2 ANQGSEA. V was pared by 3 bases and J by 6 bases, with 7 bases of the junction left unmatched. The CDR3 here is CSVEDVAGSEQYF. DNA for the CDR3: TGCAGCGTTGAGGACGTAGCGGGGAGCGAGCAGTACTTC.

This rearrangement joins TRBV19 to TRBJ1-1, with D possibly TRBD1 on 5 matching bases. Germline loops: CDR1 LNHDA, CDR2 SQIVND (reference sequence). The CDR3 has 15 residues. Trimming pared 7 bases from V and 1 base from J, leaving 16 bases between. The CDR3 DNA sequence: TGTGCCAGTACCTTCCCGCGGGGGGGGAACACTGAAGCTTTCTTT. Its protein product is CASTFPRGGNTEAFF.

As regards this clone: The junction does not match germline at one end; this may be a read error. The V gene is TRBV6-5, the J gene TRBJ1-1, with D unclear. This CDR3 has 13 amino acids. Germline values: CDR1 MNHEY, CDR2 SVGAGI. The CDR3 loop reads CASRRGANTEVFF. CDR3 sequence (DNA): TGTGCCAGCAGACGGGGAGCGAACACTGAAGTTTTCTTT.

The chain is built from TRBV2 and TRBJ1-5, with 12 bases fitting TRBD1. Germline V lookup: CDR1 SNHLY, CDR2 FYNNEI. J lost 9 bases, V lost 5 bases, and 5 bases had no gene match. The CDR3 contains 14 residues. CDR3 sequence reads: CASSPGQGAGPQHF. CDR3 coding DNA: TGTGCCAGCAGTCCGGGACAGGGGGCCGGGCCCCAGCATTTT.

This chain uses TRBV7-3 with TRBJ2-3; TRBD2 agrees at 15 bases. The CDR3 sequence is 21 residues long. Germline V gene sequence: CDR1 SGHTA, CDR2 FQGTGA. The ends lost 0 bases at V and 2 bases at J; junction bases unmatched: 12. CDR3 amino acids: CASSLTPRTSGGALDTDTQYF. For the CDR3, the DNA is TGTGCCAGCAGCTTAACCCCCAGGACTAGCGGGGGGGCGCTAGACACAGATACGCAGTATTTT.

This chain links TRBV18 with TRBJ2-5, with 8 bases lining up with TRBD1. The CDR3 loop spans 15 amino acids. V was pared by 1 base and J by 4 bases, with 5 bases of the junction left unmatched. Germline CDR1 is KGHSH and CDR2 is LQKENI. For the CDR3, the DNA is TGTGCCAGCTCACCACAACAGGGGGAAGGAGAGACCCAGTACTTC. Amino acids: CASSPQQGEGETQYF. Based on the CDR3 plus reference TRBV18 and TRBJ2-5, the full variable domain is NAGVMQNPRHLVRRRGQEARLRCSPMKGHSHVYWYRQLPEEGLKFMVYLQKENIIDESGMPKERFSAEFPKEGPSILRIQQVVRGDSAAYFCASSPQQGEGETQYFGPGTRLLVL.

This clone was counted once. J is TRBJ2-1 and V is TRBV5-1, with 8 bases fitting TRBD2. Trimming cost V 3 bases and J 5 bases; bases outside gene matches: 4. This CDR3 has 14 residues. Germline V gene sequence: CDR1 SGHRS, CDR2 YFSETQ. The CDR3: CASSSSGRHNEQFF. DNA of the CDR3: TGCGCCAGCAGCTCTAGCGGGCGCCACAATGAGCAGTTCTTC.

This clone was seen once. The rearrangement uses TRBV18 and TRBJ1-5; possibly TRBD1 for D (5 bases). V was shortened by 8 bases and J by 4 bases, with 21 bases between the two germline ends. The CDR3 has 16 amino acids. In germline, CDR1 is KGHSH, CDR2 LQKENI. For the CDR3, the DNA is TGTGCCAGCGCTCGACAGCGTGGGGTAGGGAATCAGCCCCAGCATTTT. Translated: CASARQRGVGNQPQHF.

The chain combines TRBV7-6 with TRBJ1-2, with 9 bases lining up with TRBD1. The ends lost 4 bases at V and 6 bases at J; junction bases unmatched: 12. This CDR3 is built from 16 residues. Germline lookup yields CDR1 SGHVS and CDR2 FNYEAQ. CDR3 sequence: CASSSLVGGQGDGYTF. The CDR3 DNA sequence: TGTGCCAGCAGCTCCTTAGTGGGGGGACAGGGAGATGGCTACACCTTC. The complete variable domain, with remaining parts taken from reference TRBV7-6 and TRBJ1-2, reads GAGVSQSPRYKVTKRGQDVALRCDPISGHVSLYWYRQALGQGPEFLTYFNYEAQQDKSGLPNDRFSAERPEGSISTLTIQRTEQRDSAMYRCASSSLVGGQGDGYTFGSGTRLTVV.